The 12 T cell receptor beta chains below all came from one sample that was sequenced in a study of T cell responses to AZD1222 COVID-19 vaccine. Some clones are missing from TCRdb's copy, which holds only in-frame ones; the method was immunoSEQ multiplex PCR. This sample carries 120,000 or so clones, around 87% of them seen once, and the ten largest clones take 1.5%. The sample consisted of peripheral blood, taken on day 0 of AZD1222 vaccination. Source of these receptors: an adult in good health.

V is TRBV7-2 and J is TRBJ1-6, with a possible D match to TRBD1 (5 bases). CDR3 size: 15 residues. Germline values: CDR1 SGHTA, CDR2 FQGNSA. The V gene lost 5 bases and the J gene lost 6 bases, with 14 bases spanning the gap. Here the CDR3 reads CASSTSQAPNSPLHF. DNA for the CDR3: TGTGCCAGCAGCACGTCACAGGCCCCTAATTCACCCCTCCACTTT.

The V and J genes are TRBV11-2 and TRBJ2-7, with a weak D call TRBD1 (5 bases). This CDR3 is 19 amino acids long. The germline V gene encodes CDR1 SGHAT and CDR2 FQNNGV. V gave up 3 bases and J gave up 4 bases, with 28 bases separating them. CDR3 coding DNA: TGTGCCAGCAGCTTGGGTGACCGTTTTGGCAGGGTAAGGACGTACGAGCAGTACTTC. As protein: CASSLGDRFGRVRTYEQYF. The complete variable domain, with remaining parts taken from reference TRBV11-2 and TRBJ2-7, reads EAGVAQSPRYKIIEKRQSVAFWCNPISGHATLYWYQQILGQGPKLLIQFQNNGVVDDSQLPKDRFSAERLKGVDSTLKIQPAKLEDSAVYLCASSLGDRFGRVRTYEQYFGPGTRLTVT.

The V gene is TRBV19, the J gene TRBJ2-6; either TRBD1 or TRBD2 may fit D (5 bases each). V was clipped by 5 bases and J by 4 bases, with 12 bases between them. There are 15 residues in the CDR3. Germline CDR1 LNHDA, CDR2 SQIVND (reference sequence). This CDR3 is CASSPGARGANVLTF. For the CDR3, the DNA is TGTGCCAGTAGTCCCGGGGCCCGAGGGGCCAACGTCCTGACTTTC.

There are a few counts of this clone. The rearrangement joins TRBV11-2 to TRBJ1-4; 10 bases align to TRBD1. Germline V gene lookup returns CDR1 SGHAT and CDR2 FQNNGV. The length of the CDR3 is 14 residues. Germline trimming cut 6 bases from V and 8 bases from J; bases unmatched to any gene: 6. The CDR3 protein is CASSRDRGREKLFF. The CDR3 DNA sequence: TGTGCCAGCAGTCGGGACAGGGGTCGGGAAAAACTGTTTTTT.

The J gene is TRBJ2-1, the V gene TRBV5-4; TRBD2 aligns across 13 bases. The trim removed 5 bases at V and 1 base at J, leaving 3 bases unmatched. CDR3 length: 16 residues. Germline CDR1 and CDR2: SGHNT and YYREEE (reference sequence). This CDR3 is CASSRTSGGSYNEQFF. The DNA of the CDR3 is TGTGCCAGCAGTAGGACTAGCGGGGGATCCTACAATGAGCAGTTCTTC.

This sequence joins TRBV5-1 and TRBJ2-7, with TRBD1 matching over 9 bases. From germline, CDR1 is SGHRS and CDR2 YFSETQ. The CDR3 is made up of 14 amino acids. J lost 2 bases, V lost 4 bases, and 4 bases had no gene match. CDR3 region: CASSKGQGPYEQYF. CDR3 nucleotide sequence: TGCGCCAGCAGCAAGGGACAGGGACCCTACGAGCAGTACTTC.

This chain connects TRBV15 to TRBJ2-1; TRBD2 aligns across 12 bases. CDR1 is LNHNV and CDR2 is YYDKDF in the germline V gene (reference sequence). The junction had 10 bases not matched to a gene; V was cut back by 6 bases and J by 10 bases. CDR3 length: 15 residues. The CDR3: CATRKGTSGSAEQFF. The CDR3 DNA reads TGTGCCACCAGAAAAGGGACTAGCGGGTCGGCGGAGCAGTTCTTC.

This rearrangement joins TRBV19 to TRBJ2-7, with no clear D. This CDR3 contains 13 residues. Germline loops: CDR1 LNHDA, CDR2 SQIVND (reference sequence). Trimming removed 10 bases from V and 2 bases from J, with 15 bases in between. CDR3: CATTSGSTYEQYF. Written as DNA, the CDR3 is TGTGCCACCACCTCCGGCAGTACCTACGAGCAGTACTTC. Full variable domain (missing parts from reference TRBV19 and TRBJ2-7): DGGITQSPKYLFRKEGQNVTLSCEQNLNHDAMYWYRQDPGQGLRLIYYSQIVNDFQKGDIAEGYSVSREKKESFPLTVTSAQKNPTAFYLCATTSGSTYEQYFGPGTRLTVT.

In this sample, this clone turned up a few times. The CDR3 here is CASIDRTTNYGYTF. The CDR3 bases are TGTGCCAGTATTGACAGGACGACTAACTATGGCTACACCTTC. The chain employs TRBV19 and TRBJ1-2, with D maybe TRBD1 (6 bases). The CDR3 runs 14 residues. Looked up from germline, CDR1 is LNHDA and CDR2 is SQIVND (reference sequence). V was shortened by 7 bases and J by 0 bases, with 12 bases between the two germline ends.

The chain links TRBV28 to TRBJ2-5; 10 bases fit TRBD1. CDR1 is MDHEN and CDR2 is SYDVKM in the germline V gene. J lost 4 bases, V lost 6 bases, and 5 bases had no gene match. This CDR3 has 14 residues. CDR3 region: CASSQTGGPETQYF. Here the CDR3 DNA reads TGTGCCAGCAGCCAGACAGGGGGCCCAGAGACCCAGTACTTC.

The CDR3 nucleotides are TGTGCCAGCAGCTGGTACCGGGCCCCGGACGATCAGCCCCAGCATTTT. This sequence encodes CASSWYRAPDDQPQHF. This sequence joins TRBV5-6 and TRBJ1-5, with unresolved D. Germline V lookup: CDR1 SGHDT, CDR2 YYEEEE. V was cut by 3 bases and J by 5 bases, with 18 bases left in between. The CDR3 is 16 amino acids.

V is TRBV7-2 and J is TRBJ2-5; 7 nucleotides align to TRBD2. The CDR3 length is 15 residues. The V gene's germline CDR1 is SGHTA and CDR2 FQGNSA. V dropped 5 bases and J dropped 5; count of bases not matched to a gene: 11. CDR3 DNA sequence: TGTGCCAGCAGCGAATCTAGCGGAGGTGTGGAGACCCAGTACTTC. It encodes CASSESSGGVETQYF. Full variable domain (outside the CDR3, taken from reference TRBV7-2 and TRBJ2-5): GAGVSQSPSNKVTEKGKDVELRCDPISGHTALYWYRQSLGQGLEFLIYFQGNSAPDKSGLPSDRFSAERTGGSVSTLTIQRTQQEDSAVYLCASSESSGGVETQYFGPGTRLLVL.